The rows below give T cell receptor beta chains drawn from one sample of a study of blood T cell repertoires in COVID-19. The method was immunoSEQ multiplex PCR; TCRdb's version includes in-frame clones alone and lacks a portion of them. This table holds hundreds of thousands of clones, about nine tenths found once. The specimen was peripheral blood. The receptors shown here come from a woman in her fifties or sixties with COVID-19, enrolled during active disease. Both conserved end residues are part of each CDR3. The order of the fields is D gene, V gene, J gene, clone size, CDR3 protein, CDR3 DNA. The D gene is left open where the match is weak. Only some rows state a clone size, as once, few, many or a class for expanded clones.

TRBD1	TRBV19	TRBJ1-5	-	CASIHRDRGNQPQHF	TGTGCCAGTATTCACCGGGACAGGGGTAATCAGCCCCAGCATTTT
-	TRBV21-1	TRBJ1-1	-	CASSKDGFGGPTNMNTEAFF	TGTGCCAGCAGCAAAGATGGTTTCGGGGGACCTACCAACATGAACACTGAAGCTTTCTTT
TRBD1	TRBV7-2	TRBJ1-2	-	CASSLAGGDYGYTF	TGTGCCAGCAGCTTAGCAGGGGGCGACTATGGCTACACCTTC
-	TRBV15	TRBJ1-2	-	CATSPGGTANYGYTF	TGTGCCACCAGCCCCGGGGGAACCGCTAACTATGGCTACACCTTC
TRBD1	TRBV10-1	TRBJ1-2	-	CASSEKGTGAGYYGYTF	TGCGCCAGCAGTGAGAAAGGGACAGGGGCGGGTTACTATGGCTACACCTTC
-	TRBV5-1	TRBJ2-1	-	CASSSRDFDEQFF	TGCGCCAGCAGCTCCCGGGACTTCGATGAGCAGTTCTTC
-	TRBV5-1	TRBJ1-1	-	CASSRNTEAFF	TGCGCCAGCAGCCGGAACACTGAAGCTTTCTTT
-	TRBV3-1/TRBV3-2	TRBJ2-1	-	CASSGLSNEQFF	TGTGCCAGCAGCGGACTTTCTAATGAGCAGTTCTTC
TRBD2	TRBV29-1	TRBJ2-7	few	CSALAGGPYEQYF	TGCAGCGCGCTAGCGGGTGGACCCTACGAGCAGTACTTC
-	TRBV6-5	TRBJ1-6	few	CASSYSVLIPPLHF	TGTGCCAGCAGTTACTCGGTTCTAATACCACCCCTCCACTTT
TRBD1	TRBV12-3/TRBV12-4	TRBJ1-6	few	CASSGTVNSPLHF	TGTGCCAGCAGCGGGACAGTTAATTCACCCCTCCACTTT
-	TRBV11-2	TRBJ1-2	-	CASSLGTPPNYGYTF	TGTGCCAGCAGCTTAGGGACACCCCCTAACTATGGCTACACCTTC
TRBD2	TRBV5-1	TRBJ2-1	-	CASRYSSGSYNEQFF	TGCGCCAGCCGGTACTCTAGCGGGAGCTACAATGAGCAGTTCTTC
-	TRBV6-6	TRBJ2-7	-	CASSYVRSSGNEQYF	TGTGCCAGCAGTTACGTACGGTCCTCAGGAAACGAGCAGTACTTC
-	TRBV6-5	TRBJ2-1	-	CASSYGVNTYNEQFF	TGTGCCAGCAGTTACGGAGTAAATACCTACAATGAGCAGTTCTTC